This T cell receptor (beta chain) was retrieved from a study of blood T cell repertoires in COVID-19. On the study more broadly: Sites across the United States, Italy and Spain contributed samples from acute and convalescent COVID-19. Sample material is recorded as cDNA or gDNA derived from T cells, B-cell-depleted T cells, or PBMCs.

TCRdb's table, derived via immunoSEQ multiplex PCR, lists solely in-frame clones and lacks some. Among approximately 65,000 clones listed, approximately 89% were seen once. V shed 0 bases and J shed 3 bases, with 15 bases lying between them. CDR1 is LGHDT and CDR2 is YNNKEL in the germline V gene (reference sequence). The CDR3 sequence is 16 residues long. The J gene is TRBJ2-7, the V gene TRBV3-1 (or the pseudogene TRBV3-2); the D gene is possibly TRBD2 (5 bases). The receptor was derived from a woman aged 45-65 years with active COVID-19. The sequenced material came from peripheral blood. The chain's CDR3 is CASSQDLAGPLYEQYF. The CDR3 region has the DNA TGTGCCAGCAGCCAAGATCTCGCGGGCCCGCTCTACGAGCAGTACTTC.